This entry describes one T cell receptor (beta chain). No antigen is known for it. This record comes from a study of monozygotic twins with inflammatory bowel disease (dated by TCRdb to the late 2010s). Notes on the research overall: The complete study included about 30 monozygotic twin pairs: 19 IBD-discordant Danish pairs and nine German pairs, of which four were IBD-concordant and five were IBD-discordant. The search for disease-associated traits relied mainly on comparing, within discordant pairs, IBD patients with their genetically identical healthy co-twins. Each individual had, on average, about 151 000 unique TCRalpha sequences and 181 000 unique TCRbeta sequences available for analysis. Study-wide conclusions, independent of this receptor: Fewer clonotypes were shared with other individuals by IBD patients than by healthy twins, most markedly in patients showing signs of disease activity. Distinction between different T cell subtypes could not be achieved in the analysis. Measured by the inverse Simpson index, TCRbeta repertoire diversity was lower in IBD patients than in their healthy co-twins. The results gave no support for a single strong signal or clonotype linked to IBD. No difference in repertoire similarity was observed between concordant and discordant twins, possibly owing to limited statistical power. Background noise and inter-individual variability may have been introduced into the repertoires by the differing immunosuppressive treatments among patients.

From each donor, an approximately 2.5 ml peripheral blood sample was collected into PAXgene tubes and stored at -80 degrees C. Without T cell sorting, total RNA was isolated from whole blood using the PAXgene blood miRNA kit on an automated QIAcube. Peripheral blood from monozygotic twin pairs, either concordant or discordant for inflammatory bowel disease, underwent deep TCRalpha and TCRbeta repertoire profiling that used unique molecular barcoding. For every twin pair, smoking habits were documented, and each individual was categorised as a current, former or never smoker. The library relied on 5' RACE. Each TCR library was prepared from 3,000 to 4,500 ng of total RNA. cDNA was synthesized with SMARTScribe reverse transcriptase in eight separate reactions per sample. Unique molecular identifiers containing a 6-nucleotide sample barcode were introduced through template switching during cDNA synthesis. TCRalpha and TCRbeta cDNA was amplified in two nested PCRs of approximately 17 and 9 cycles, and bead purification was carried out after each PCR. Before amplification, the cDNA was treated with uracil DNA-glycosylase and purified using the QIAquick PCR purification kit. The second PCR added Illumina TruSeq-compatible adapters along with sample-specific barcodes. Library quality and concentration were checked on TapeStation and Qubit, and libraries were pooled at about 5 ng each. The pooled libraries were sequenced with 2 x 100 bp reads and custom sequencing primers on an Illumina HiSeq2500 single-index Rapid Run. Turning to the authors' computational methods: UMI-based consensus assembly with MiGEC version 1.2.6 was used to correct PCR and sequencing errors. V(D)J alignment, clonotype assembly and CDR3 extraction were performed with MiXCR version 2.1.1. To normalise gene usage, clonotype sharing and MAIT/NKT TCR abundance, the top 1000, 10 000 and 20 000 clonotypes in each sample were analysed. Diversity was computed as the inverse Simpson index with the vegan R package after downsampling to 27 000 UMIs. Statistical testing used paired Mann-Whitney U tests on the discordant twin pairs and applied Benjamini-Hochberg correction for multiple testing. Once TCRdb had reprocessed the reads, it stored one entry per CDR3 protein sequence and supplied no DNA. What appears here as the V and J calls and clone size reflects TCRdb's work, not the paper's. The sample's own table lists 200,000 to 250,000 distinct CDR3 sequences. The ten largest clones add up to roughly 7.5% of the sample.

The germline V gene encodes CDR1 LNHDA and CDR2 SQIVND (reference sequence). Its CDR3 holds 16 amino acids, cysteine through phenylalanine. The DNA is not on file. The material sequenced was blood. The receptor chain draws on TRBV19 and TRBJ2-1; as DNA is missing, the TRBD2 call by TCRdb cannot be tested. This receptor was obtained from a human donor with ulcerative colitis or Crohn's disease, or a healthy co-twin of an affected twin (not recorded which). CDR3 region: CASSRTRPGSYNEQFF.